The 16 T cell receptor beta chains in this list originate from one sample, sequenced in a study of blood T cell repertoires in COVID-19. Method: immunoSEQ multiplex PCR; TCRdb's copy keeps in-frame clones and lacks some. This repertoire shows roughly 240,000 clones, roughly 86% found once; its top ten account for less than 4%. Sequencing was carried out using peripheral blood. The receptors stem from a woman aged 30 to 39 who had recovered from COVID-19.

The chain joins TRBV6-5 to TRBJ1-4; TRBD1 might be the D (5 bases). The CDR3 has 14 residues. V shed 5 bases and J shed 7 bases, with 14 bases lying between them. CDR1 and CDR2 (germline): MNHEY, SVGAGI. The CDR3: CASSRGQGPEKLFF. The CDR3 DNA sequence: TGTGCCAGCAGTAGAGGTCAGGGCCCTGAAAAACTGTTTTTT.

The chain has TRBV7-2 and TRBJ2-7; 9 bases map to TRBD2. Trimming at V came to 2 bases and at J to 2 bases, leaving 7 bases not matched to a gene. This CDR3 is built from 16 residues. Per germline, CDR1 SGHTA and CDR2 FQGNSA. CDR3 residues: CASSLMSSSGAYEQYF. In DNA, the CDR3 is TGTGCCAGCAGCTTAATGAGCTCTAGCGGGGCCTACGAGCAGTACTTC.

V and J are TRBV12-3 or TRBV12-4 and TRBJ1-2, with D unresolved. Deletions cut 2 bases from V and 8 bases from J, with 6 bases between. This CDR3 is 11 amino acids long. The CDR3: CASSLTVGYTF. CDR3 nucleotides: TGTGCCAGCAGTTTAACGGTCGGCTACACCTTC.

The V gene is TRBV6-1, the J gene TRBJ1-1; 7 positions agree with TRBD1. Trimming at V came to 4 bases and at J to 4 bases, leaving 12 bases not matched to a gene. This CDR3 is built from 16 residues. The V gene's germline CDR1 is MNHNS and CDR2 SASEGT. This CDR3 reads CASSVNPTGLSTEAFF. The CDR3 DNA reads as TGTGCCAGCAGTGTAAATCCGACAGGGCTTTCCACTGAAGCTTTCTTT.

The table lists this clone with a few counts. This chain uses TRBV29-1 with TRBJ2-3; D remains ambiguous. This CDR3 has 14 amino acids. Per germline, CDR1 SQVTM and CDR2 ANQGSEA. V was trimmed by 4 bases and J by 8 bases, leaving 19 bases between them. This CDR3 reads CSVAFEIRHGTQYF. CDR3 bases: TGCAGCGTTGCGTTCGAAATCCGACATGGTACGCAGTATTTT.

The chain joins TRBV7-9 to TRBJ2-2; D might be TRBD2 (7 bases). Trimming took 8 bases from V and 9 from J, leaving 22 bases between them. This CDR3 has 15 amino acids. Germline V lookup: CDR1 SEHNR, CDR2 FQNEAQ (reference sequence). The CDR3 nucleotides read TGTGCCAGCCGATGGGAGGGGGTCGGAGACCGGGAGCTGTTTTTT. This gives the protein CASRWEGVGDRELFF.

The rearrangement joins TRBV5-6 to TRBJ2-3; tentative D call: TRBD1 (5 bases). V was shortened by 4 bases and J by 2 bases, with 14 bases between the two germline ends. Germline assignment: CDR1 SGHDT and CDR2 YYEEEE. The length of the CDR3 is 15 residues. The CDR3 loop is CASSKGMSATDTQYF. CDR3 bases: TGTGCCAGCAGCAAGGGGATGAGCGCCACAGATACGCAGTATTTT.

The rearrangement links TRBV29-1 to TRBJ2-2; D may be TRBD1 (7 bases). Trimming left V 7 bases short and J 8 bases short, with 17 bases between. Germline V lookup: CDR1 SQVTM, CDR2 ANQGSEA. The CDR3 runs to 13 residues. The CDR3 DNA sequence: TGCAGCGCCGAGAGACAGGGAGGAGGGGAGCTGTTTTTT. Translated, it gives CSAERQGGGELFF.

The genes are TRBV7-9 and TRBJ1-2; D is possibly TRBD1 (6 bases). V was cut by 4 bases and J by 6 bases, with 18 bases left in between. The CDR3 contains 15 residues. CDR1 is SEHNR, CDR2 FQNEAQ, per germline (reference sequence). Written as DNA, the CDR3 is TGTGCCAGCAGCTCGGGGGGCTTCTTCCTTGATGGCTACACCTTC. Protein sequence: CASSSGGFFLDGYTF.

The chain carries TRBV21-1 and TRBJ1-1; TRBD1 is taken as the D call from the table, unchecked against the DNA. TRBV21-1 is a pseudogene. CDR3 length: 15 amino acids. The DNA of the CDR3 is TGTGCACTAACAGGGGGGGTTTCGGTGCACACTGAAGCTTTCTTT. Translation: CALTGGVSVHTEAFF.

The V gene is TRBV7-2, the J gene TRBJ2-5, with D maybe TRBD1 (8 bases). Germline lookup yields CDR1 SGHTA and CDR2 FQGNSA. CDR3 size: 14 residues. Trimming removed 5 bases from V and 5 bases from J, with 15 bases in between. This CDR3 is CASSRDRREETQYF. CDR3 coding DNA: TGTGCCAGCAGCAGGGACAGGCGGGAGGAGACCCAGTACTTC.

The CDR3 nucleotides read TGTGCCAGCAGCCTCACAGGGGTCGAGCGAAAAGCTTTCTTT. It encodes CASSLTGVERKAFF. This chain links TRBV5-6 with TRBJ1-1, with TRBD1 identical over 7 bases. The CDR3 length is 14 residues. Losses at the gene ends were 4 bases for V and 9 bases for J; bases not matched to a gene: 12. Germline lookup yields CDR1 SGHDT and CDR2 YYEEEE.

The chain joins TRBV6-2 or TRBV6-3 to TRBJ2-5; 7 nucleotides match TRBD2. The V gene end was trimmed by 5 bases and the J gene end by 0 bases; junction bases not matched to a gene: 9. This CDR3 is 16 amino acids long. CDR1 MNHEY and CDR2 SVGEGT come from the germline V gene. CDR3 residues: CASSPGLVNHQETQYF. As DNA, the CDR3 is TGTGCCAGCAGTCCAGGACTAGTAAACCACCAAGAGACCCAGTACTTC.

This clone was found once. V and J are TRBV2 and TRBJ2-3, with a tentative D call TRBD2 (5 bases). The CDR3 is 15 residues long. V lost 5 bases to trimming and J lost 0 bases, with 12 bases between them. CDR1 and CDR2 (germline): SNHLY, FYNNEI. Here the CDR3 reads CASSSTRTSTDTQYF. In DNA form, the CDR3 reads TGTGCCAGCAGTTCCACTAGGACTAGCACAGATACGCAGTATTTT.

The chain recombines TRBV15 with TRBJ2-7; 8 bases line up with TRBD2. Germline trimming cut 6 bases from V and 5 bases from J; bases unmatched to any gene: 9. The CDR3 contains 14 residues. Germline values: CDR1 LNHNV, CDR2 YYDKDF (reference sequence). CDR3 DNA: TGTGCCACCAGTGGAGCGGGGGCGAAGGACGAGCAGTACTTC. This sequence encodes CATSGAGAKDEQYF.

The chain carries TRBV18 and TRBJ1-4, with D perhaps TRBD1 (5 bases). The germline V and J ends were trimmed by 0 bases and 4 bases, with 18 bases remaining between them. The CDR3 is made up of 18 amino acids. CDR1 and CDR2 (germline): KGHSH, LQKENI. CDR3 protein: CASSPPTDRSFGNEKLFF. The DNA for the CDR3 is TGTGCCAGCTCACCACCGACCGACAGATCTTTTGGTAATGAAAAACTGTTTTTT.